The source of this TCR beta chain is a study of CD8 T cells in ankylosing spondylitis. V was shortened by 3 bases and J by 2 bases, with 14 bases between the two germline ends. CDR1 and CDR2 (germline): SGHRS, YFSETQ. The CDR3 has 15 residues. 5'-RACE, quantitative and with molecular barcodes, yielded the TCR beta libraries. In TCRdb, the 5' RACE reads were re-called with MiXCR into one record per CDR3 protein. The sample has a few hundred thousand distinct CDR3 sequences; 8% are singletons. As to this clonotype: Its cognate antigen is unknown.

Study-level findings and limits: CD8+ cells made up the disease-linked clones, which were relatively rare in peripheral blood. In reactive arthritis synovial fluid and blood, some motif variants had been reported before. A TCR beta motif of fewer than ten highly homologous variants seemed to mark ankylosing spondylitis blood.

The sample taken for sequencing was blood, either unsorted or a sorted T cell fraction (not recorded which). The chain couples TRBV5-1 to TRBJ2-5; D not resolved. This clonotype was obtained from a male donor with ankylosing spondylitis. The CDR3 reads CASSSRLDLQETQYF. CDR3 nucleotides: TGCGCCAGCAGCTCCCGGCTCGACTTACAAGAGACCCAGTACTTC.